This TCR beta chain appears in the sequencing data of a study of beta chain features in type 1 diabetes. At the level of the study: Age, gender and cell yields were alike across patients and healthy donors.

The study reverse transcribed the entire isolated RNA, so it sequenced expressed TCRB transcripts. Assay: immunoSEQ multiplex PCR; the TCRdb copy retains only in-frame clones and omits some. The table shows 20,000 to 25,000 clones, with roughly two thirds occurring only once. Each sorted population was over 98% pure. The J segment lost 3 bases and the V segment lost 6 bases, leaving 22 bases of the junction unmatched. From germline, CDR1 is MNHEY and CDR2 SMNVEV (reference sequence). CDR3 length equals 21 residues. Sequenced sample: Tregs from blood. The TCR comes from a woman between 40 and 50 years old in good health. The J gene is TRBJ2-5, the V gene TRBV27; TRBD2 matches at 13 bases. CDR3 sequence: CASSRQPPGTSGEVFKETQYF. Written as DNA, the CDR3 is TGTGCCAGCAGCCGTCAGCCACCCGGGACTAGCGGGGAAGTATTCAAAGAGACCCAGTACTTC.